These T cell receptor beta chains were read from a single sample in a study of cytomegalovirus exposure and HLA in healthy donors. Clones were read by immunoSEQ multiplex PCR, and TCRdb kept only the in-frame ones, dropping some. The data hold roughly 250,000 clones, with 70% to 90% observed a single time. Sequenced material: PBMCs. The receptors here all came from a woman in her forties in good health and CMV-seropositive. The CDR3 runs from the conserved cysteine through the conserved F or W. A D gene is named only where the DNA matches it firmly. The size field is filled for only some rows; it gives once, few, many or a size class.

j_call v_call d_call clone_size cdr3_nt cdr3_aa
TRBJ2-3 TRBV18 . . TGTGCCAGCTCACCGGGGAGTCCAGATACGCAGTATTTT CASSPGSPDTQYF
TRBJ1-4 TRBV7-9 . . TGTGCCAGCAGCCCCACCGGCGGGGAAAAACTGTTTTTT CASSPTGGEKLFF
TRBJ2-1 TRBV19 TRBD2 once TGTGCCAGTAGTTTATACGATTTCTATAGCGGGAGGACCTACAATGAGCAGTTCTTC CASSLYDFYSGRTYNEQFF
TRBJ2-5 TRBV6-6 TRBD1 . TGTGCCAGCAGCGGGACAGCCCTGCAAGAGACCCAGTACTTC CASSGTALQETQYF
TRBJ2-7 TRBV7-2 . . TGTGCCAGCAGCCGCCGGTACGAGCAGTACTTC CASSRRYEQYF
TRBJ2-1 TRBV19 . . TGTGCCAGTAGTATAGATAGCTCCTACAATGAGCAGTTCTTC CASSIDSSYNEQFF
TRBJ1-5 TRBV7-2 . . TGTGCCAGCAGCTTAGATGGGGCAGAAAATCAGCCCCAGCATTTT CASSLDGAENQPQHF
TRBJ2-7 TRBV5-1 . . TGCGCCAGCAGGCCCCCGGGGGGCATTGACTACGAGCAGTACTTC CASRPPGGIDYEQYF
TRBJ2-2 TRBV28 TRBD2 . TGTGCCAGCAGTTTAACCTACGGGCGGGAGAGGACCGGGGAGCTGTTTTTT CASSLTYGRERTGELFF
TRBJ1-1 TRBV7-8 TRBD1 . TGTGCCAGCAGCTTAGGTGTTACAGGGGGGACTGAAGCTTTCTTT CASSLGVTGGTEAFF
TRBJ1-1 TRBV5-7 TRBD1 . TGTGCCAGCAGCTTGGCCAAATGGGACAGGACGGCGAACACTGAAGCTTTCTTT CASSLAKWDRTANTEAFF
TRBJ2-3 TRBV5-1 TRBD2 . TGCGCCAGCAGGGAAGGGACTAGCGGATTAGATACGCAGTATTTT CASREGTSGLDTQYF
TRBJ1-1 TRBV29-1 TRBD1 few TGCAGCGGCACGACAGGGGGGAAGAACACTGAAGCTTTCTTT CSGTTGGKNTEAFF
TRBJ2-5 TRBV9 TRBD2 . TGTGCCAGCAGCGTAGCGTCTAGCGGGGTCCAAGAGACCCAGTACTTC CASSVASSGVQETQYF
TRBJ2-2 TRBV7-9 . . TGTGCCAGCAGCTTAGGGGCAGGGTCCGGGGAGCTGTTTTTT CASSLGAGSGELFF
TRBJ1-2 TRBV18 . few TGTGCCAGCTCACCGGGGCCAAACTATGGCTACACCTTC CASSPGPNYGYTF
TRBJ2-7 TRBV15 . . TGTGCCACCAGCAGAGATCTAGCGACAGAGCGTCAGTACTTC CATSRDLATERQYF
TRBJ2-3 TRBV4-3 TRBD2 . TGCGCCAGCAGCTTTCGAAACCGGGAGGACCGCACAGATACGCAGTATTTT CASSFRNREDRTDTQYF
TRBJ1-4 TRBV30 . once TGTGCCTGGAGTGTACGGGAGGGGCCAACTAATGAAAAACTGTTTTTT CAWSVREGPTNEKLFF
TRBJ2-3 TRBV30 TRBD2 . TGTGCCTGGAGTACTGTGACTAGCGGTAGCACAGATACGCAGTATTTT CAWSTVTSGSTDTQYF
TRBJ2-1 TRBV2 TRBD1 . TGTGCCTCACGTCCCGGGACAGGGTTCCATGAGCAGTTCTTC CASRPGTGFHEQFF
TRBJ1-1 TRBV5-5 TRBD1 . TGTGCCAGCAGCCCCGACAGGGGGAGGACTGAAGCTTTCTTT CASSPDRGRTEAFF
TRBJ2-2 TRBV7-9 TRBD2 . TGTGCCAGCAGCACACAAACGGCTAGCGGTGGCGGGGAGCTGTTTTTT CASSTQTASGGGELFF
TRBJ2-4 TRBV19 TRBD2 . TGTGCCAGTAGTATACTTGCTCGGACTAGCGGGAGGGCCGACATTCAGTACTTC CASSILARTSGRADIQYF
TRBJ2-2 TRBV4-2 TRBD1 . TGTGCCAGCAGCCAAGCCGCGGGACAGGTCACCGGGGAGCTGTTTTTT CASSQAAGQVTGELFF
TRBJ2-7 TRBV7-9 . . TGTGCCAGCAGCTCAGGGGATAATGGTTTCTACGAGCAGTACTTC CASSSGDNGFYEQYF
TRBJ1-1 TRBV29-1 TRBD1 . TGCAGCGTTGTATCAGGGGGCTCGAACACTGAAGCTTTCTTT CSVVSGGSNTEAFF
TRBJ1-1 TRBV28 . . TGTGCCACTGCGACAGGTAACACTGAAGCTTTCTTT CATATGNTEAFF
TRBJ2-7 TRBV5-1 TRBD1 . TGCGCCAGCAGCCCACAGGGGGGCAGCTCCTACGAGCAGTACTTC CASSPQGGSSYEQYF
TRBJ2-7 TRBV4-3 TRBD2 few TGCGCCAGCAGCCAAGGGCTAGCGGGAGACTACGAGCAGTACTTC CASSQGLAGDYEQYF
TRBJ1-6 TRBV27 . . TGTGCCAGCAGTCCTGACAGTCGTCGGTCACCCCTCCACTTT CASSPDSRRSPLHF
TRBJ1-1 TRBV7-2 . . TGTGCCAGCAGCTTAGAATCGGGGATAGGCACTGAAGCTTTCTTT CASSLESGIGTEAFF
TRBJ1-1 TRBV11-1 . . TGTGCCAGCAGCTCCGGGACATCGAACACTGAAGCTTTCTTT CASSSGTSNTEAFF
TRBJ2-3 TRBV4-3 . . TGCGCCAGCAGTCCAGGGGTGGCAGATACGCAGTATTTT CASSPGVADTQYF
TRBJ1-5 TRBV30 . . TGTGCCTGGAACAGGGATAGCAATCAGCCCCAGCATTTT CAWNRDSNQPQHF
TRBJ2-7 TRBV5-1 . . TGCGCCAGCAGCTTCCTCCCGACTGACTCCTACGAGCAGTACTTC CASSFLPTDSYEQYF
TRBJ1-1 TRBV7-3 . . TGTGCCAGCAGCCTCCAGGGAAACACTGAAGCTTTCTTT CASSLQGNTEAFF
TRBJ1-6 TRBV7-2 TRBD1 . TGTGCCAGCAGCTCTCAACAGGGGAATGGGCTCTCACCCCTCCACTTT CASSSQQGNGLSPLHF
TRBJ2-7 TRBV10-3 TRBD2 . TGTGCCATCAGACCTACTAGCGGGAGCCCCTACGAGCAGTACTTC CAIRPTSGSPYEQYF
TRBJ2-6 TRBV19 . . TGTGCCAGTACCCCCGCGGAAACAAGCTCTGGGGCCAACGTCCTGACTTTC CASTPAETSSGANVLTF
TRBJ2-7 TRBV13 TRBD2 . TGTGCCAGCAGCTTGGAGACTAGCGGGAGCTCCTACGAGCAGTACTTC CASSLETSGSSYEQYF
TRBJ1-5 TRBV7-9 TRBD1 . TGTGCCAGCAGCTCGACAGGGGGCGCGGGTCAGCCCCAGCATTTT CASSSTGGAGQPQHF
TRBJ2-7 TRBV7-9 . . TGTGCCAGCAGCTACGGCGGCGAGCAGTACTTC CASSYGGEQYF
TRBJ1-4 TRBV30 . few TGTGCCTGGAGACCTTATGGGGGGGGATCGACTAATGAAAAACTGTTTTTT CAWRPYGGGSTNEKLFF
TRBJ2-1 TRBV13 TRBD2 . TGTGCCAGCAGCTTAGGTCCGGGAGGGCCCTACAATGAGCAGTTCTTC CASSLGPGGPYNEQFF
TRBJ1-1 TRBV28 TRBD1 . TGTGCCAGCGGACTACTAGGGGGCAGGGCTTTCTTT CASGLLGGRAFF
TRBJ2-1 TRBV10-3 . . TGTGCCACACAGAGGACTACCCTCTCCTACAATGAGCAGTTCTTC CATQRTTLSYNEQFF
TRBJ1-5 TRBV28 TRBD1 few TGTGCCAGCAGGACGACAGGGGACAATCAGCCCCAGCATTTT CASRTTGDNQPQHF
TRBJ2-7 TRBV5-1 TRBD2 once TGCGCCAGTTCTCGGGAGGCCGTCTACGAGCAGTACTTC CASSREAVYEQYF